This T cell receptor beta chain was captured in a study of blood T cell repertoires in COVID-19. Across the whole study: The United States, Italy and Spain provided the acute and convalescent COVID-19 samples.

This CDR3 is 15 amino acids long. Germline V gives CDR1 KGHDR, CDR2 SFDVKD. Between the trimmed V and J ends, which lost 5 bases and 3 bases, there was a span of 12 bases. Clones were read by immunoSEQ multiplex PCR, and TCRdb kept only the in-frame ones, dropping some. The data contain some 270,000 clones, 80% to 85% of them singletons. This sequence joins TRBV24-1 and TRBJ1-4; D is perhaps TRBD1 (5 bases). This sequence originates from a person aged 70 to 85 with COVID-19, enrolled during active disease. Sample: peripheral blood. CDR3 DNA sequence: TGTGCCACCAGTGCAGGGATCACGGCTAATGAAAAACTGTTTTTT. Translated, it gives CATSAGITANEKLFF.